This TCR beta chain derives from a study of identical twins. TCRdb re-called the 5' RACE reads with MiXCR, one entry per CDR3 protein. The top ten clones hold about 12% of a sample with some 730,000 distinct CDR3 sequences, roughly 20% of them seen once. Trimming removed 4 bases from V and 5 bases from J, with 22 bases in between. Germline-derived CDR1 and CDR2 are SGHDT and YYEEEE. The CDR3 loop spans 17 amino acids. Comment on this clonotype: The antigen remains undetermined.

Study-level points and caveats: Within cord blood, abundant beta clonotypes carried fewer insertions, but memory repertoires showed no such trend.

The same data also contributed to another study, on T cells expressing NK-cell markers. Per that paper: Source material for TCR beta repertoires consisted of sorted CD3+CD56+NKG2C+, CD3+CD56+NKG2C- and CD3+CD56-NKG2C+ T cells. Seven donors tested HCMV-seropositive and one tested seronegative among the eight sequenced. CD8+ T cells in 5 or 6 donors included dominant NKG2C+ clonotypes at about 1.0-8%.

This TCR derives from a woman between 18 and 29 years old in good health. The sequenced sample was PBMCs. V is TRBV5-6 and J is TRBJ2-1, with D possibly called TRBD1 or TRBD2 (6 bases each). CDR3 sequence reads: CASSPQRLARGDNEQFF. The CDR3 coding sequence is TGTGCCAGCAGCCCCCAACGTCTAGCGAGGGGGGACAATGAGCAGTTCTTC. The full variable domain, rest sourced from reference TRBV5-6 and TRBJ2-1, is DAGVTQSPTHLIKTRGQQVTLRCSPKSGHDTVSWYQQALGQGPQFIFQYYEEEERQRGNFPDRFSGHQFPNYSSELNVNALLLGDSALYLCASSPQRLARGDNEQFFGPGTRLTVL.